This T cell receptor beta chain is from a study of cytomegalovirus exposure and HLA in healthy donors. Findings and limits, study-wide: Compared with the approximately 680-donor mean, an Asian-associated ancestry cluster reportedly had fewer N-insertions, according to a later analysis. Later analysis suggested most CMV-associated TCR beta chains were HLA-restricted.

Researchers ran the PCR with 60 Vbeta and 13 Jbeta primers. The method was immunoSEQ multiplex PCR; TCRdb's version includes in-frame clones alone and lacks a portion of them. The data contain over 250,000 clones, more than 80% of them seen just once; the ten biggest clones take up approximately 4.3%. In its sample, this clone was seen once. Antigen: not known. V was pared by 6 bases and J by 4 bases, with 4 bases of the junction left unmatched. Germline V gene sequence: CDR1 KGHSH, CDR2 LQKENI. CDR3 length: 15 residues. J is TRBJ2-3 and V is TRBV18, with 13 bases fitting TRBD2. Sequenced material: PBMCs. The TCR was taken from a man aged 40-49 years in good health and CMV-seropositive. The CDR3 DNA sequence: TGTGCCAGCTCCCTCGGACTAGCGGGAGCAGATACGCAGTATTTT. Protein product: CASSLGLAGADTQYF.